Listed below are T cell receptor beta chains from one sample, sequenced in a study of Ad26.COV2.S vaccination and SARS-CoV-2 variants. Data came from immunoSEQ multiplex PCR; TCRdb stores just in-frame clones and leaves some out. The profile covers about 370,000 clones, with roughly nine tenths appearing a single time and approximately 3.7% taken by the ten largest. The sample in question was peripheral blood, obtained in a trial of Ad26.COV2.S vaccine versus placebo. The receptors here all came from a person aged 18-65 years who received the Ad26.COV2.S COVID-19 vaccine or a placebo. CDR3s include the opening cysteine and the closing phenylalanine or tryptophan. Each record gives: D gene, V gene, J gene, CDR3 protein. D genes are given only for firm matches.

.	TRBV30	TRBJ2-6	CAWSADRPGANVLTF
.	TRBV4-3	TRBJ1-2	CASSQDLVGPGHDYGYTF
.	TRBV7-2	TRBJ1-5	CASSKNRVSNQPQHF
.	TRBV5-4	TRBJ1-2	CASSLRREIAFYGYTF
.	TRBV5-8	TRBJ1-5	CASSLEGRLSRQPQHF
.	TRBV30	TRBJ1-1	CAWSTRGAWEAFF
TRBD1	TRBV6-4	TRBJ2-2	CASSVAGGNTGELFF
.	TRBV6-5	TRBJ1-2	CASRSGLGYTF
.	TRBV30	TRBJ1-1	CAWGRLNTEAFF
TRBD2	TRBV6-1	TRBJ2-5	CASSEARGASQETQYF
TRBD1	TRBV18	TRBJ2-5	CASSDREETQYF
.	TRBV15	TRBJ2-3	CATSRDPPNRGRTDTQYF
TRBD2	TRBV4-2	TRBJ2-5	CASSQSASGGTETQYF
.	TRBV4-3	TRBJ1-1	CASSQDEMGARTEAFF
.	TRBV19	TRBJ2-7	CASSPNKGDEQYF
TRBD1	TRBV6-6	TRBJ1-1	CASSSSGQGGEEAFF
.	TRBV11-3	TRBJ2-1	CASSLGWMEEQFF
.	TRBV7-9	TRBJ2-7	CASSPLGAHPYEQYF
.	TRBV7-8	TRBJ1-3	CASSLPRATIYF
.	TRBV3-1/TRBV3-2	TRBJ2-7	CASSRDAFSYEQYF
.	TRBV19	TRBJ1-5	CASSIGQAAPNQPQHF
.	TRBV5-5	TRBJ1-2	CASRLSEAGAYGYTF
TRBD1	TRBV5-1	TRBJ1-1	CASSLDRGEAFF
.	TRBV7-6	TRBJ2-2	CASSLATGELFF